The 26 T cell receptor beta chains listed next were all sequenced from one sample in a study of neurological immune-mediated disorders. TCRdb reprocessed the 5' RACE reads with MiXCR, giving one entry per CDR3 protein. The sample lists 50,000 to 55,000 distinct CDR3 sequences, roughly 3.8% seen once, with roughly 7.1% in the top ten. Sequencing was carried out using PBMCs. The receptor source for this set is a man aged 55 to 69 with multiple sclerosis.

This clonotype is medium-sized in the sample. The gene calls are TRBV10-2 and TRBJ2-2; TRBD2 matches 9 bases. This CDR3 spans 23 amino acids. V trimming: 0 bases; J trimming: 5 bases; junction bases outside the gene matches: 25. The V gene's germline CDR1 is WSHSY and CDR2 SAAADI. The CDR3 protein is CASSESIDNLRGLAPVGTGELFF. The DNA of the CDR3 is TGCGCCAGCAGTGAGTCGATTGACAATTTGCGGGGACTAGCTCCAGTAGGGACCGGGGAGCTGTTTTTT.

Many counts were recorded for this clonotype. The chain uses TRBV5-1 and TRBJ2-7; TRBD1 agrees at 9 bases. The CDR3 consists of 18 residues. With 1 base clipped from V and 1 base from J, the junction kept 12 bases outside the gene matches. Germline CDR1 and CDR2: SGHRS and YFSETQ. This CDR3 reads CASSLWADGQGRSYEQYF. CDR3 nucleotide sequence: TGCGCCAGCAGCTTGTGGGCCGACGGACAGGGGCGATCCTACGAGCAGTACTTC.

The sample holds many counts of this clonotype. One junction end disagrees with the germline gene, perhaps due to a read error. The V call is TRBV27, the J call TRBJ1-5; 7 bases line up with TRBD1. This CDR3 is built from 13 residues. Per germline, CDR1 MNHEY and CDR2 SMNVEV (reference sequence). The CDR3: CASSLYRGTTQNF. The CDR3 DNA reads TGTGCCAGCAGTTTGTACAGGGGAACGACCCAGAATTTT.

This clonotype was found many times. The gene calls are TRBV29-1 and TRBJ2-7; the D gene is possibly TRBD1 (5 bases). The CDR3 extends over 15 amino acids. V was shortened by 6 bases and J by 4 bases, with 22 bases between the two germline ends. Germline loops: CDR1 SQVTM, CDR2 ANQGSEA. CDR3 DNA sequence: TGCAGCGTGTGGTCACAGGAAAGTTGGCCGTACGAGCAGTACTTC. This sequence encodes CSVWSQESWPYEQYF.

At least ten counts were recorded for this clonotype. The chain joins TRBV7-2 to TRBJ1-5, with unresolved D. CDR1 is SGHTA and CDR2 is FQGNSA in the germline V gene. The CDR3 extends over 13 amino acids. Trimming stripped 2 bases from V and 2 bases from J, with 4 bases between. The DNA for the CDR3 is TGTGCCAGCAGCTTATACGGCAATCAGCCCCAGCATTTT. Amino acid sequence: CASSLYGNQPQHF.

This clonotype was observed at least ten times. V is TRBV5-4 and J is TRBJ2-3, with TRBD2 identical over 7 bases. Per the germline V gene, CDR1 is SGHNT and CDR2 is YYREEE (reference sequence). This CDR3 spans 12 amino acids. V trimming: 9 bases; J trimming: 2 bases; junction bases outside the gene matches: 3. The CDR3 region has the DNA TGTGCCACCGCGGGGGACACAGATACGCAGTATTTT. Protein: CATAGDTDTQYF.

This clonotype appeared many times. This sequence joins TRBV15 and TRBJ2-2; D is perhaps TRBD2 (7 bases). Germline CDR1 reads LNHNV; CDR2 reads YYDKDF (reference sequence). The CDR3 loop spans 13 amino acids. The V gene lost 6 bases and the J gene lost 4 bases, with 9 bases spanning the gap. In nucleotides, the CDR3 is TGTGCCACCAGGGGAGGGGGCACCGGGGAGCTGTTTTTT. It codes for CATRGGGTGELFF.

This clonotype was counted a few times. The V and J genes are TRBV7-2 and TRBJ1-1; TRBD1 matches at 9 bases. The germline V gene encodes CDR1 SGHTA and CDR2 FQGNSA. V lost 4 bases, J lost 9 bases, and 3 bases stayed unmatched. This CDR3 is 12 amino acids long. This chain's CDR3 is CASSWDREKAFF. The CDR3 coding sequence is TGTGCCAGCAGCTGGGACAGGGAGAAAGCTTTCTTT.

The table lists this clonotype with many counts. The chain is built from TRBV11-1 and TRBJ2-5, with D possibly TRBD1 on 6 matching bases. The CDR3 consists of 17 residues. Looked up from germline, CDR1 is SGHAT and CDR2 is FQDESV (reference sequence). Between the trimmed V and J ends, which lost 1 base and 2 bases, there was a span of 17 bases. This CDR3 reads CASSLGSLPGQQETQYF. CDR3 nucleotides: TGTGCCAGCAGCTTAGGTAGTCTTCCAGGACAGCAAGAGACCCAGTACTTC.

This clonotype was picked up many times. The V and J genes are TRBV20-1 and TRBJ2-7; 7 bases fit TRBD2. Germline V gives CDR1 DFQATT, CDR2 SNEGSKA (reference sequence). This CDR3 spans 13 amino acids. J was trimmed by 5 bases and V by 6 bases; bases with no gene match: 10. The DNA for the CDR3 is TGCAGTGCCCCCGACGGCGGGAGACACGAGCAGTACTTC. Its protein product is CSAPDGGRHEQYF.

This clonotype showed up just a few times. CDR3 nucleotides: TGTGCCAGCAGTTTAACCCGCCGGACAGGGGCCTACGAGCAGTACTTC. Its protein product is CASSLTRRTGAYEQYF. The rearrangement links TRBV28 to TRBJ2-7; 9 positions agree with TRBD1. Germline CDR1 reads MDHEN; CDR2 reads SYDVKM. This CDR3 is 16 amino acids long. V lost 2 bases, J lost 2 bases, and 7 bases stayed unmatched.

In its sample, this clonotype was seen many times. An end of the junction differs from the germline gene, which may be a read error. The chain joins TRBV3-1 to TRBJ1-2; D is undetermined. Germline-derived CDR1 and CDR2 are LGHDT and YNNKEL (reference sequence). The CDR3 is 15 amino acids. DNA of the CDR3: TGTGCCAGCAGCAAAGATCCAAAACCCCTTTATGGCTACACCTTC. This codes for CASSKDPKPLYGYTF.

This clonotype was seen repeatedly, ten times or more. The chain uses TRBV20-1 and TRBJ2-3; 10 positions agree with TRBD2. The CDR3 has 15 residues. The germline V gene has CDR1 DFQATT and CDR2 SNEGSKA (reference sequence). The V segment lost 2 bases and the J segment 6 bases; nucleotides outside the gene matches: 8. In DNA form, the CDR3 reads TGCAGTGCTAGATTGGCTAGCGGGAGTGGGGATACGCAGTATTTT. It is translated as CSARLASGSGDTQYF.

This clonotype was seen ten or more times. This chain links TRBV4-1 with TRBJ2-6; TRBD1 agrees at 7 bases. V gave up 2 bases and J gave up 0 bases; unmatched junction bases: 16. Germline V lookup: CDR1 MGHRA, CDR2 YSYEKL. The CDR3 consists of 21 residues. The CDR3 reads CASSQPYNRDSFYSGANVLTF. The CDR3 DNA reads as TGCGCCAGCAGCCAACCTTACAACCGGGACAGCTTTTACTCTGGGGCCAACGTCCTGACTTTC.

This clonotype has at least ten counts. CDR3 sequence reads: CASSRTGKSTDTQYF. In DNA form, the CDR3 reads TGTGCCAGCAGTCGGACAGGAAAGAGCACAGATACGCAGTATTTT. This chain joins TRBV6-2 or TRBV6-3 and TRBJ2-3; 7 bases line up with TRBD1. Germline V lookup: CDR1 MNHEY, CDR2 SVGEGT. The CDR3 loop spans 15 amino acids. V trimming: 5 bases; J trimming: 0 bases; junction bases outside the gene matches: 5.

The table lists this clonotype with many counts. The chain uses TRBV5-1 and TRBJ2-7, with a weak D call TRBD1 (5 bases). Per germline, CDR1 SGHRS and CDR2 YFSETQ. This CDR3 is 14 amino acids long. The ends were cut back, 2 bases at V and 2 bases at J, with 11 bases in the middle. The CDR3 protein is CASSFEDRAYEQYF. The CDR3 region has the DNA TGCGCCAGCAGCTTTGAAGACAGAGCCTACGAGCAGTACTTC.

CDR3 in amino acids: CASSLALAGGEQYF. The CDR3 DNA reads TGCGCCAGCAGCTTGGCTCTAGCGGGGGGCGAGCAGTACTTC. V usage is TRBV5-1 and J usage is TRBJ2-7; the match to TRBD2 covers 11 bases. Germline loops: CDR1 SGHRS, CDR2 YFSETQ. V trimming: 0 bases; J trimming: 6 bases; junction bases outside the gene matches: 2. The CDR3 extends over 14 amino acids. The full variable domain, completed using reference TRBV5-1 and TRBJ2-7, is KAGVTQTPRYLIKTRGQQVTLSCSPISGHRSVSWYQQTPGQGLQFLFEYFSETQRNKGNFPGRFSGRQFSNSRSEMNVSTLELGDSALYLCASSLALAGGEQYFGPGTRLTVT.

This clonotype has a count of ten or more. V and J are TRBV27 and TRBJ2-7, with D possibly matching TRBD1 (6 bases). The CDR3 is 13 amino acids. With 8 bases removed from V and 2 bases from J, the gap between germline ends came to 13 bases. Germline values: CDR1 MNHEY, CDR2 SMNVEV (reference sequence). The CDR3 bases are TGTGCCAGCGGTCAGGGGTTGGCCTACGAGCAGTACTTC. Its translation is CASGQGLAYEQYF.

This clonotype was found many times. This chain joins TRBV7-2 and TRBJ2-3; 8 nucleotides line up with TRBD2. The germline V gene encodes CDR1 SGHTA and CDR2 FQGNSA. Unmatched junction bases numbered 11, after V lost 5 bases and J lost 4 bases. The CDR3 extends over 16 amino acids. The chain's CDR3 is CASSLRSGNGADTQYF. Here the CDR3 DNA reads TGTGCCAGCAGCCTCCGTAGCGGGAATGGCGCAGATACGCAGTATTTT.

This clonotype has a handful of counts. The rearrangement joins TRBV20-1 to TRBJ2-3, with TRBD1 as a possible D gene (6 bases). This CDR3 region has 15 residues. CDR1 is DFQATT, CDR2 SNEGSKA, per germline (reference sequence). V shed 3 bases and J shed 2 bases, with 15 bases lying between them. As DNA, the CDR3 is TGCAGTGCTAGCTCGGACAGAAAGAACACAGATACGCAGTATTTT. This gives the protein CSASSDRKNTDTQYF.

A word on this clonotype: Given a much more abundant clone one base away, this may be a read error. The chain employs TRBV9 and TRBJ1-3; D gene uncertain. CDR1 SGDLS and CDR2 YYNGEE come from the germline V gene. The CDR3 runs 14 residues. CDR3: CASSHAPSGKTIYF. DNA of the CDR3: TGTGCCAGCAGCCATGCTCCCTCTGGAAAAACCATATATTTT.

The table lists this clonotype with many counts. For the CDR3, the DNA is TGTGCCAGCATCCAGAAGGGCACTGAAGCTTTCTTT. Protein sequence: CASIQKGTEAFF. The chain uses TRBV28 and TRBJ1-1; D not certain. The germline gives CDR1 MDHEN, CDR2 SYDVKM. The CDR3 is made up of 12 amino acids. V lost 7 bases, J lost 4 bases, and 10 bases lay in between. Full variable domain (missing parts from reference TRBV28 and TRBJ1-1): DVKVTQSSRYLVKRTGEKVFLECVQDMDHENMFWYRQDPGLGLRLIYFSYDVKMKEKGDIPEGYSVSREKKERFSLILESASTNQTSMYLCASIQKGTEAFFGQGTRLTVV.

Of note for this clonotype: This CDR3 is missing its conserved last phenylalanine or tryptophan, likely due to a read error. The V and J genes are TRBV7-6 and TRBJ2-1; D gene uncertain. V was pared by 1 base and J by 8 bases, with 6 bases between. Germline CDR1 SGHVS, CDR2 FNYEAQ. The CDR3 sequence is 12 residues long. Here the CDR3 DNA reads TGTGCCAGCAGCTTAGGAAGGGATGAGCAGTTCAAC. Protein: CASSLGRDEQFN.

This clonotype was counted ten times or more. The V and J genes are TRBV20-1 and TRBJ1-2, with 11 positions matching TRBD1. J lost 4 bases, V lost 0 bases, and 1 base had no gene match. CDR3 length: 14 residues. The germline V gene encodes CDR1 DFQATT and CDR2 SNEGSKA (reference sequence). Written as DNA, the CDR3 is TGCAGTGCTAGAGAGGACAGGGGGCCCTATGGCTACACCTTC. Translated, it gives CSAREDRGPYGYTF.

This clonotype was detected ten times or more. V gene TRBV7-2 combines with J gene TRBJ1-1; 7 bases align to TRBD1. J lost 11 bases, V lost 4 bases, and 13 bases had no gene match. The CDR3 runs to 14 residues. Germline CDR1 and CDR2: SGHTA and FQGNSA. The DNA for the CDR3 is TGTGCCAGCAGCTCAAGGACAGGAGCAGGGCGGGCTTTCTTT. This codes for CASSSRTGAGRAFF. Together with reference TRBV7-2 and TRBJ1-1, the CDR3 gives the full variable domain: GAGVSQSPSNKVTEKGKDVELRCDPISGHTALYWYRQSLGQGLEFLIYFQGNSAPDKSGLPSDRFSAERTGGSVSTLTIQRTQQEDSAVYLCASSSRTGAGRAFFGQGTRLTVV.

This clonotype was detected ten times or more. The V and J genes are TRBV7-2 and TRBJ2-7; D is unresolved. Deletions cut 2 bases from V and 4 bases from J, with 9 bases between. The length of the CDR3 is 13 residues. The germline V gene encodes CDR1 SGHTA and CDR2 FQGNSA. In DNA form, the CDR3 reads TGTGCCAGCAGCTTAAACAGATTTTACGAGCAGTACTTC. Protein product: CASSLNRFYEQYF.